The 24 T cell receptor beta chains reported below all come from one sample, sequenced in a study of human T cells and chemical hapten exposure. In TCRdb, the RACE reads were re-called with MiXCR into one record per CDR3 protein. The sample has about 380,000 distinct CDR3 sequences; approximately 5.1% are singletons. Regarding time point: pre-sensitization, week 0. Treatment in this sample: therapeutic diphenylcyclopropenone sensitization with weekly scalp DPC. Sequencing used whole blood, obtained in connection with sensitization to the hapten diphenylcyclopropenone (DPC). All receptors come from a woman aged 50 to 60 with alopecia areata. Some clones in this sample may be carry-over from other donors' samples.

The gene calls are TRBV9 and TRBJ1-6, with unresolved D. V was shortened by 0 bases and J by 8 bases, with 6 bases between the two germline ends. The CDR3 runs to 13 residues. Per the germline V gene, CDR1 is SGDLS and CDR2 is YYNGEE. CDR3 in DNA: TGTGCCAGCAGCGTAGGGGATGATTCACCCCTCCACTTT. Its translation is CASSVGDDSPLHF.

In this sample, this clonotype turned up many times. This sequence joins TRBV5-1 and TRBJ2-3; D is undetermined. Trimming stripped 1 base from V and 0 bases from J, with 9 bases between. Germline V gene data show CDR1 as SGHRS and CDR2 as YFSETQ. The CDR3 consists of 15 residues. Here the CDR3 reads CASSLMAVSTDTQYF. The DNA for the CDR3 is TGCGCCAGCAGCTTGATGGCGGTTAGCACAGATACGCAGTATTTT.

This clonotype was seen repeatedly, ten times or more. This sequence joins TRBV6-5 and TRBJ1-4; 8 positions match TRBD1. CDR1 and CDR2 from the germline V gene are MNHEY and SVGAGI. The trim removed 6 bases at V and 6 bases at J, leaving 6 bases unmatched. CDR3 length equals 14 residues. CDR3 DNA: TGTGCCAGCAGGCCCACAGGGGGGGATGAAAAACTGTTTTTT. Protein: CASRPTGGDEKLFF.

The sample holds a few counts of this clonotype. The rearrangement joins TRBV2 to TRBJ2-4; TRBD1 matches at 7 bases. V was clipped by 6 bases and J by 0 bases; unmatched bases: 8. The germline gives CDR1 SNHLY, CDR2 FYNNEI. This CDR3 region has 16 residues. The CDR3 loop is CASSEPGQLAKNIQYF. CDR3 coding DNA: TGTGCCAGCAGCGAACCGGGACAGCTAGCCAAAAACATTCAGTACTTC.

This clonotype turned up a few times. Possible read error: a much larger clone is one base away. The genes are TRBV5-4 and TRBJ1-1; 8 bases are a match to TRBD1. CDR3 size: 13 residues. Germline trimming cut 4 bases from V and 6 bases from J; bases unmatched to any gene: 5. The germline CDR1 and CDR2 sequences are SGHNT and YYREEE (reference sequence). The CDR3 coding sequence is TGTGCCAGCAGCCCTGGACAGGGTCCTGAAGCTTTCTTT. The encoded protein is CASSPGQGPEAFF.

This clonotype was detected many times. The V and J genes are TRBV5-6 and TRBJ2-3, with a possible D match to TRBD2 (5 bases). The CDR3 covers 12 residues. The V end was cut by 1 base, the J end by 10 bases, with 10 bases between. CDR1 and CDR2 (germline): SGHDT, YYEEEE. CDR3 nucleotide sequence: TGTGCCAGCAGCTTGAATCCGCGGGCGCAGTATTTT. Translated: CASSLNPRAQYF. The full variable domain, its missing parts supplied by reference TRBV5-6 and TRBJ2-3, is DAGVTQSPTHLIKTRGQQVTLRCSPKSGHDTVSWYQQALGQGPQFIFQYYEEEERQRGNFPDRFSGHQFPNYSSELNVNALLLGDSALYLCASSLNPRAQYFGPGTRLTVL.

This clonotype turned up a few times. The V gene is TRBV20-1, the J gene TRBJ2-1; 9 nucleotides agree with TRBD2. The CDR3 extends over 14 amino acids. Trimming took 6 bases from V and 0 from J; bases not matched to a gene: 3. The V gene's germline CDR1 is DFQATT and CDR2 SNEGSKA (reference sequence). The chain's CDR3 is CSAATSGSYNEQFF. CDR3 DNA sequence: TGCAGTGCCGCGACTAGCGGCTCCTACAATGAGCAGTTCTTC.

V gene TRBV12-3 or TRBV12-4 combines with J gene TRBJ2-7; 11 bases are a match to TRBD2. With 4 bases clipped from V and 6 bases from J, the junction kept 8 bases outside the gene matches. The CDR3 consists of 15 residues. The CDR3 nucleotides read TGTGCCAGCAGTTCCCTTCTAGCGGGGGGTAGCGAGCAGTACTTC. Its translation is CASSSLLAGGSEQYF.

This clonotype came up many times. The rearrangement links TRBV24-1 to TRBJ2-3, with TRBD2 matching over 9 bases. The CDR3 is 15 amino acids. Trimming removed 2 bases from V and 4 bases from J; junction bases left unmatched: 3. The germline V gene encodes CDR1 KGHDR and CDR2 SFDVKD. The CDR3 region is CATSDSAGGADTQYF. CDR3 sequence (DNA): TGTGCCACCAGTGATTCAGCGGGGGGTGCAGATACGCAGTATTTT.

Written as DNA, the CDR3 is TGTGCCAGCAGCCCGACAGGGGCAGGCCGTGGCTACACCTTC. Its protein is CASSPTGAGRGYTF. The J gene is TRBJ1-2, the V gene TRBV4-2, with 8 positions matching TRBD1. The germline V gene has CDR1 LGHNA and CDR2 YNFKEQ. With V trimmed by 4 bases and J by 7 bases, 8 bases remained unmatched. The CDR3 has 14 amino acids.

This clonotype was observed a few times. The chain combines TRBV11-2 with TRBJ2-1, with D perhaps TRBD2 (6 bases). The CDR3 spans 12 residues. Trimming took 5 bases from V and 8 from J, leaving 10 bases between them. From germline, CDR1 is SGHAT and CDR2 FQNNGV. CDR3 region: CASSRTIHEQFF. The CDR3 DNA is TGTGCCAGCAGCCGGACTATCCATGAGCAGTTCTTC.

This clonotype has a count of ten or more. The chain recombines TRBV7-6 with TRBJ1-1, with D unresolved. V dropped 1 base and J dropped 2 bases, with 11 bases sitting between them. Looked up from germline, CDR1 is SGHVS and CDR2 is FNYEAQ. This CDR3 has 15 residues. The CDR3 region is CASSLGLFGNTEAFF. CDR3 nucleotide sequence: TGTGCCAGCAGCTTAGGCCTATTTGGAAACACTGAAGCTTTCTTT. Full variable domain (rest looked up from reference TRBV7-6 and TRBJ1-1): GAGVSQSPRYKVTKRGQDVALRCDPISGHVSLYWYRQALGQGPEFLTYFNYEAQQDKSGLPNDRFSAERPEGSISTLTIQRTEQRDSAMYRCASSLGLFGNTEAFFGQGTRLTVV.

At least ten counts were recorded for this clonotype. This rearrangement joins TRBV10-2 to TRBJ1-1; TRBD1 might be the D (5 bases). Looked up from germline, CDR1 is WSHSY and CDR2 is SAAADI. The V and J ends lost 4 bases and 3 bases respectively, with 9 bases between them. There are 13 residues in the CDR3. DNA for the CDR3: TGCGCCAGCAGTGCAGGGATCGACACTGAAGCTTTCTTT. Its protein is CASSAGIDTEAFF.

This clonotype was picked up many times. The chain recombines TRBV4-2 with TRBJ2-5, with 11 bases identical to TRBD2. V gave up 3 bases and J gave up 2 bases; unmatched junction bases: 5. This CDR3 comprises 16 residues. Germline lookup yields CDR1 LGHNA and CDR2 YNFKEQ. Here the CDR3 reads CASSQVAGGLQETQYF. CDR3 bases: TGTGCCAGCAGCCAGGTAGCGGGGGGGCTTCAAGAGACCCAGTACTTC.

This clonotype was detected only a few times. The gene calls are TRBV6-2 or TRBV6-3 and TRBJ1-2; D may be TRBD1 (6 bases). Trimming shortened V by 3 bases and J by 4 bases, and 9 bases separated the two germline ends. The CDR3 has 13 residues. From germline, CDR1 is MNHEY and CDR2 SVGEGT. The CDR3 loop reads CASSYGDTYGYTF. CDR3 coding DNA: TGTGCCAGCAGTTATGGGGACACCTATGGCTACACCTTC.

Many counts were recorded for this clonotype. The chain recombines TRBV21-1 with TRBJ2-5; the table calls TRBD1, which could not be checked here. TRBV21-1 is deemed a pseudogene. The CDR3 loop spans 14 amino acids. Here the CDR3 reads CASKGTESQETQYF. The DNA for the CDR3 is TGTGCCAGCAAGGGGACAGAGAGCCAAGAGACCCAGTACTTC.

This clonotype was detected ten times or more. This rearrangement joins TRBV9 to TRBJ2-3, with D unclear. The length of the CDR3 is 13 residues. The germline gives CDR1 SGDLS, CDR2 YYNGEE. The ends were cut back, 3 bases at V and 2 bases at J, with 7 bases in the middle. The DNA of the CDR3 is TGTGCCAGCAGCGGTGATCTCACAGATACGCAGTATTTT. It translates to CASSGDLTDTQYF.

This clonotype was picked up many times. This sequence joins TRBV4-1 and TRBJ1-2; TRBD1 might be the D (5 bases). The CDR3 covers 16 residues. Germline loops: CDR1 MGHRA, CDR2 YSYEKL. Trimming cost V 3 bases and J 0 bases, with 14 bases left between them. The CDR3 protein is CASSQGYGHTNYGYTF. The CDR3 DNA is TGCGCCAGCAGCCAGGGTTACGGACATACTAACTATGGCTACACCTTC.

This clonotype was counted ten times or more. The CDR3 coding sequence is TGTGCCAGCAGCTTATTGGACGCAGCGAACTATGGCTACACCTTC. Translated: CASSLLDAANYGYTF. The chain carries TRBV7-9 and TRBJ1-2; D remains unclear. The CDR3 is 15 residues long. V was pared by 2 bases and J by 2 bases, with 12 bases between. The V gene's germline CDR1 is SEHNR and CDR2 FQNEAQ (reference sequence).

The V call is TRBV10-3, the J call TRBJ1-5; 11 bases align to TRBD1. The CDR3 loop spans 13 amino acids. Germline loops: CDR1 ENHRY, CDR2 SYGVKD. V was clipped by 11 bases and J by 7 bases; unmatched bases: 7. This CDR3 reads CASWGTGGQPQHF. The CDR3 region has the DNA TGTGCCTCTTGGGGGACAGGGGGGCAGCCCCAGCATTTT.

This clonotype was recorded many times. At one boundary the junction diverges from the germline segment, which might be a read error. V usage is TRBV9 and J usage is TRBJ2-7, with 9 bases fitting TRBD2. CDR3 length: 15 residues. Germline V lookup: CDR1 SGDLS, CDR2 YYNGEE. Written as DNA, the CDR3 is TGTGCCAGCACCTACGGAGCGGGGGGCTCCTCCGAGCAGTACTTC. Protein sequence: CASTYGAGGSSEQYF.

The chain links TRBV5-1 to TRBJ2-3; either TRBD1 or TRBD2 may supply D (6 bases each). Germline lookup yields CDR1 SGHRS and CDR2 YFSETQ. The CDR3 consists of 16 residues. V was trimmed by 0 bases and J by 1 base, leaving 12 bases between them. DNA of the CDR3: TGCGCCAGCAGCTTGGAATCGGGGGCGGGCACAGATACGCAGTATTTT. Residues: CASSLESGAGTDTQYF.

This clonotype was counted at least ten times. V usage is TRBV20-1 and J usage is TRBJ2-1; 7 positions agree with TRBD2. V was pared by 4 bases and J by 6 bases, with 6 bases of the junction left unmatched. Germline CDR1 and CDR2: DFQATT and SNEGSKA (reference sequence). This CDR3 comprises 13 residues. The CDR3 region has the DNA TGCAGTGCTAAAGCGGGGATACTCAATGAGCAGTTCTTC. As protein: CSAKAGILNEQFF.

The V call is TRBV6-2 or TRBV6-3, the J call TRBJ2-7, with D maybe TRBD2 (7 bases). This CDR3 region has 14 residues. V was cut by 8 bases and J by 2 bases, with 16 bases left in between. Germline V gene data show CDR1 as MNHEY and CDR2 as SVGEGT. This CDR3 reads CASQSGGYTYEQYF. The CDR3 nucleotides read TGTGCCAGCCAGTCGGGGGGCTATACCTACGAGCAGTACTTC.